The clone carrying this T cell receptor beta chain was detected only a few times. Its matching antigen is unknown. The primer mix had 60 Vbeta and 13 Jbeta primers. Measured with immunoSEQ multiplex PCR; TCRdb has only the in-frame clones, and not every one. The sample has about 92,000 clones; over 70% are singletons. The sample originates from a study of cytomegalovirus exposure and HLA in healthy donors. Study-level results: By a later analysis, the bulk of CMV-associated TCR beta chains appeared HLA-restricted. Analyses of presence and absence presupposed an approximately uniform sequencing depth across donors.

Germline V CDR1 and CDR2: MGHRA, YSYEKL. The V and J ends lost 0 bases and 4 bases respectively, with 10 bases between them. The CDR3 covers 15 residues. The chain has TRBV4-1 and TRBJ1-5; D gene uncertain. The origin of this receptor is a girl between 2 and 10 years old in good health and CMV-seropositive. Sequenced: PBMCs. The CDR3: CASSQDWPGNQPQHF. The CDR3 DNA is TGCGCCAGCAGCCAAGATTGGCCAGGTAATCAGCCCCAGCATTTT.